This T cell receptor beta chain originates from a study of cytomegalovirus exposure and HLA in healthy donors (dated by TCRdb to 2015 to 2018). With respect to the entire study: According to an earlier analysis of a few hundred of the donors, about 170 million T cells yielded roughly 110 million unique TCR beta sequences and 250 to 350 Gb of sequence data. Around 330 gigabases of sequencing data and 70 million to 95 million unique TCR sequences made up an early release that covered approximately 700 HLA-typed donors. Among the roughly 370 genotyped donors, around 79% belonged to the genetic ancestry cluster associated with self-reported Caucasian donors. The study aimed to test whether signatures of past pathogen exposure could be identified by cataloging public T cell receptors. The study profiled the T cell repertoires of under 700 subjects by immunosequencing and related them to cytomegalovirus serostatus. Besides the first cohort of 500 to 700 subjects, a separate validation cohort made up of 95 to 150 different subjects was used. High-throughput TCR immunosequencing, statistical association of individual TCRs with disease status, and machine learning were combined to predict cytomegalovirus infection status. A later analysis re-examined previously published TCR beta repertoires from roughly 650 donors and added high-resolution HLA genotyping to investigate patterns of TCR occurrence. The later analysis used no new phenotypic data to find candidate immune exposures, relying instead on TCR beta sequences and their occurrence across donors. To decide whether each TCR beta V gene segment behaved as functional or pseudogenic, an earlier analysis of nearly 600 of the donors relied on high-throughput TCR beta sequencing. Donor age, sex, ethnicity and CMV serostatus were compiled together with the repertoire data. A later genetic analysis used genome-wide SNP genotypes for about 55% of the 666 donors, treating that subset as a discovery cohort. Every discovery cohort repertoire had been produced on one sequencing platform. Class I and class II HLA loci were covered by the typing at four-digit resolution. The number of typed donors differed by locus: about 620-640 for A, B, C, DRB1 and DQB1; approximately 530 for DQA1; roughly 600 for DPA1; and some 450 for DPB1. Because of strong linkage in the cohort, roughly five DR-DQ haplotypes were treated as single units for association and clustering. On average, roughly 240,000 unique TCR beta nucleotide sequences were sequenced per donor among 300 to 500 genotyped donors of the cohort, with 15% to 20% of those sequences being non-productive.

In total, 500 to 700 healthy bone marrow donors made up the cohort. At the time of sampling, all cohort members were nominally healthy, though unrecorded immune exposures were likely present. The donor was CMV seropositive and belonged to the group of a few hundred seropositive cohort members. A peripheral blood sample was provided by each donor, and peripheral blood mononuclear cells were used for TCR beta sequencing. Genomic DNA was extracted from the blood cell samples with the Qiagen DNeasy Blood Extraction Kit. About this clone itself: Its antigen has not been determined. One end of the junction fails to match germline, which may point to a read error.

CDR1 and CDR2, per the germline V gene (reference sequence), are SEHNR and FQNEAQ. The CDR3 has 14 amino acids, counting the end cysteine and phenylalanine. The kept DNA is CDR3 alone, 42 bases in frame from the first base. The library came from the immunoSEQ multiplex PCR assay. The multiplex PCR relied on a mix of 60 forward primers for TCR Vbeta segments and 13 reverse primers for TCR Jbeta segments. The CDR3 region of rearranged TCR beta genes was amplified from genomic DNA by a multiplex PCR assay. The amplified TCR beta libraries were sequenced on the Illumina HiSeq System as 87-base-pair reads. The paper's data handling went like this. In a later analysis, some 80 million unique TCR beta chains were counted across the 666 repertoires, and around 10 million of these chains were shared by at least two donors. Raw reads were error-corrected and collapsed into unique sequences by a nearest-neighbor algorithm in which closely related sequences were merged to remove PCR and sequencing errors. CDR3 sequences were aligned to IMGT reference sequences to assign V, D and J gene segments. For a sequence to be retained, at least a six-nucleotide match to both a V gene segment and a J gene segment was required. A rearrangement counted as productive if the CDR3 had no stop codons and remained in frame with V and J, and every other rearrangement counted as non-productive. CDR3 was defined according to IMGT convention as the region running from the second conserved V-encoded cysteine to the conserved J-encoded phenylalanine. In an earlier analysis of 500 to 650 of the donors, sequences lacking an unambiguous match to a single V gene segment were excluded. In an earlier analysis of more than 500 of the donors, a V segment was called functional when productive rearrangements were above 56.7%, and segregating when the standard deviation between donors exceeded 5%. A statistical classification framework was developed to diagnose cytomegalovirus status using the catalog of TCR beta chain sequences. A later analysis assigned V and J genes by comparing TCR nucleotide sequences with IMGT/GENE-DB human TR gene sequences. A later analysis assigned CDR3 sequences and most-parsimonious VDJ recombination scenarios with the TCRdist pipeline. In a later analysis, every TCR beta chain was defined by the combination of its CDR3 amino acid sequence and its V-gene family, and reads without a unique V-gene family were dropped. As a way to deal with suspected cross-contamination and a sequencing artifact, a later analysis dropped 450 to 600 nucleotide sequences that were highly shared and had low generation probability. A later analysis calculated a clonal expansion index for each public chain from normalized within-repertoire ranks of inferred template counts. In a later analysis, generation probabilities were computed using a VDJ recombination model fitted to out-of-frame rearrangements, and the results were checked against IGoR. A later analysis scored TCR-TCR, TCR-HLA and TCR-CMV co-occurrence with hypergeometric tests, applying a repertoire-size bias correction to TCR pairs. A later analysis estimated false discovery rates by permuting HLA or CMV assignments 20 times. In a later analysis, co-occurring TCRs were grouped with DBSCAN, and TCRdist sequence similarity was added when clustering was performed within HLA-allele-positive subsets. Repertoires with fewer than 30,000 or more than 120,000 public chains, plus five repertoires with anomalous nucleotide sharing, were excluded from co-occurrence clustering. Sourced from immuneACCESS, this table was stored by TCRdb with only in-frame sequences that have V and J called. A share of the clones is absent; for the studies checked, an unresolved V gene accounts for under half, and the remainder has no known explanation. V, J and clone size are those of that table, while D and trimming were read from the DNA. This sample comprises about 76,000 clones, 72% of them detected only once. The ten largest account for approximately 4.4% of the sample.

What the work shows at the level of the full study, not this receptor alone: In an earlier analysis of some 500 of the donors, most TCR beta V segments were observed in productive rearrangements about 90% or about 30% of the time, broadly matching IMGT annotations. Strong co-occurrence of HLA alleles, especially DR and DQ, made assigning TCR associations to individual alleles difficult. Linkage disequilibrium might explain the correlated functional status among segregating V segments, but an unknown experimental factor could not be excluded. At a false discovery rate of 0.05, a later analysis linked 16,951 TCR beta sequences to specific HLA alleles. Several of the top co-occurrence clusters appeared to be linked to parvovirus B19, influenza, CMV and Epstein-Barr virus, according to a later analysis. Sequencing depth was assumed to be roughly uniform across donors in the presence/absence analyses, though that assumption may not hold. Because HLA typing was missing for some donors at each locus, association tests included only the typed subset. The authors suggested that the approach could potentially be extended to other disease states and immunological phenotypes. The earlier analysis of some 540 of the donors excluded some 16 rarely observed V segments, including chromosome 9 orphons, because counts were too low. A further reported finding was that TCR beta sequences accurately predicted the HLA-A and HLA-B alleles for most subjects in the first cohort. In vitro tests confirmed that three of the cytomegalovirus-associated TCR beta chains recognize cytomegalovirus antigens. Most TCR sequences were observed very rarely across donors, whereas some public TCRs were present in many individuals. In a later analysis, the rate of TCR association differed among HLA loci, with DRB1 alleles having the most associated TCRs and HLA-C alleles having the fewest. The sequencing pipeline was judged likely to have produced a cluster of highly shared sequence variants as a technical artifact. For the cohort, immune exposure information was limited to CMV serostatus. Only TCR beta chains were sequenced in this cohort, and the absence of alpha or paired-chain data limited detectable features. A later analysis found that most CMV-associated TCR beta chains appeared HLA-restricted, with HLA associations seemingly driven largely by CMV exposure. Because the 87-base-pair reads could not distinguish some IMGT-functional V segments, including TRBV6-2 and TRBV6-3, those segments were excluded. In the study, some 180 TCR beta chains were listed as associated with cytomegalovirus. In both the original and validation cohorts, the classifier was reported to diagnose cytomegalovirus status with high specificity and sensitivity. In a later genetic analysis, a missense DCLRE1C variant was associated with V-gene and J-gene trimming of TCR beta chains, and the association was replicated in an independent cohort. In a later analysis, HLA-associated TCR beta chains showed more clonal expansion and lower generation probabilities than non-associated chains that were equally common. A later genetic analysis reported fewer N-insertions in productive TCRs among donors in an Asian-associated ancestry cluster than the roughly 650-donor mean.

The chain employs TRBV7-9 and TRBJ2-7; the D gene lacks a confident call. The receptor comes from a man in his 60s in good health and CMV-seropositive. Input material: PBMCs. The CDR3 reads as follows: CSSSPPFPSYEQYF. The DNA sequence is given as TGTTCCAGCAGCCCCCCATTTCCCTCCTACGAGCAGTACTTC.